This T cell receptor beta chain originates from a study of blood T cell repertoires in COVID-19. Study-wide context: The United States, Italy and Spain were the sources of the acute and convalescent COVID-19 samples. T cells, B-cell-depleted T cells, or PBMCs provided the cDNA or gDNA that served as material.

Authors' processing steps: Using reference gene primer amplification, nucleated cell counts were estimated. TCRdb's table, derived via immunoSEQ multiplex PCR, lists solely in-frame clones and lacks some. That table supplies the V and J calls and clone size; D and trimming were determined from the DNA. The data contain approximately 220,000 clones, roughly 80% of them singletons. Categorization into cohorts depended on clinical history that participants reported. The germline V gene encodes CDR1 WSHSY and CDR2 SAAADI. CDR3 size: 14 residues. Trimming at V came to 2 bases and at J to 2 bases, leaving 2 bases not matched to a gene.

This rearrangement joins TRBV10-2 to TRBJ2-7; TRBD1 agrees at 8 bases. The sequence derives from a woman aged 40 to 50 with acute COVID-19. The specimen sequenced was PBMCs or T cells enriched from blood (not recorded which). In DNA form, the CDR3 reads TGCGCCAGCAGTGAGGAGGACAGGGCCTACGAGCAGTACTTC. Amino acids: CASSEEDRAYEQYF.